The 16 T cell receptor beta chains below all came from one sample that was sequenced in a study of beta chain features in type 1 diabetes. Study-level findings and limits: TCRB CDR3s from Type 1 diabetes patients were moderately but significantly shorter in all four CD4+ subsets.

No antigens are known for them. Sequenced material consisted of expressed TCRB transcripts (all of the isolated RNA was reverse transcribed). Profiled with immunoSEQ multiplex PCR; TCRdb holds only in-frame clones, not every one. The profile covers about 700,000 clones, with under 15% appearing a single time and less than 0.025% taken by the ten largest. The specimen was naive CD4+ T cells from blood. Receptors originate from a man aged 18 to 30 with type 1 diabetes.

The chain uses TRBV6-5 and TRBJ2-7; 7 bases align to TRBD1. V shed 6 bases and J 3 bases; nucleotides not matched to a gene: 8. Germline CDR1 is MNHEY and CDR2 is SVGAGI. CDR3 length: 14 residues. CDR3 amino acids: CASRRPDRDYEQYF. CDR3 sequence (DNA): TGTGCCAGCAGAAGGCCTGACAGGGACTACGAGCAGTACTTC.

In its sample, this clone was seen a few times. This rearrangement joins TRBV7-9 to TRBJ2-3; maybe TRBD1 (6 bases). CDR1 and CDR2 from the germline V gene are SEHNR and FQNEAQ (reference sequence). V was clipped by 4 bases and J by 3 bases, with 14 bases between them. The CDR3 covers 15 residues. The CDR3 spells CASSSSPGTTDTQYF. The CDR3 nucleotides read TGTGCCAGCAGCTCTTCCCCCGGGACAACAGATACGCAGTATTTT.

The chain joins TRBV2 to TRBJ2-3; D is perhaps TRBD1 (6 bases). Trimming stripped 6 bases from V and 4 bases from J, with 8 bases between. Germline lookup yields CDR1 SNHLY and CDR2 FYNNEI. This CDR3 spans 12 amino acids. CDR3 sequence reads: CASRTGADTQYF. In DNA, the CDR3 is TGTGCCAGCAGGACAGGTGCAGATACGCAGTATTTT.

The genes are TRBV6-5 and TRBJ2-5; 7 nucleotides match TRBD1. V was clipped by 2 bases and J by 4 bases; unmatched bases: 1. The CDR3 contains 13 residues. Germline V lookup: CDR1 MNHEY, CDR2 SVGAGI. As DNA, the CDR3 is TGTGCCAGCAGTTACAGGGGGCTAGAGACCCAGTACTTC. Protein: CASSYRGLETQYF.

The chain uses TRBV7-9 and TRBJ2-3, with a possible D match to TRBD2 (5 bases). The CDR3 runs to 12 residues. Germline CDR1 is SEHNR and CDR2 is FQNEAQ (reference sequence). The V end was cut by 5 bases, the J end by 7 bases, with 10 bases between. The CDR3 protein is CASSDRGNTQYF. CDR3 DNA sequence: TGTGCCAGCAGCGACCGGGGAAATACGCAGTATTTT.

This chain connects TRBV10-3 to TRBJ2-1, with 7 bases identical to TRBD1. CDR1 is ENHRY, CDR2 SYGVKD, per germline. There are 11 residues in the CDR3. The CDR3 nucleotides are TGTGGTCCCCACAGGGGCGATGAGCAGTTCTTC. This encodes CGPHRGDEQFF.

This clone was counted a few times. The chain joins TRBV5-1 to TRBJ2-1, with 7 bases fitting TRBD1. Germline values: CDR1 SGHRS, CDR2 YFSETQ. CDR3 length equals 15 residues. V dropped 1 base and J dropped 4; count of bases not matched to a gene: 5. The CDR3 loop is CASSLTGQSYNEQFF. The CDR3 DNA is TGCGCCAGCAGCTTGACGGGACAGAGTTACAATGAGCAGTTCTTC.

This clone was detected a few times. This chain connects TRBV11-3 to TRBJ1-1, with 9 bases lining up with TRBD1. The V segment lost 4 bases and the J segment 3 bases; nucleotides outside the gene matches: 12. Germline lookup yields CDR1 SGHNT and CDR2 YENEEA. The CDR3 consists of 17 residues. The CDR3 region has the DNA TGTGCCAGCAGCTCACCCGGGACAGGGAGGACGGACACTGAAGCTTTCTTT. The encoded protein is CASSSPGTGRTDTEAFF.

This clone was observed a handful of times. The chain joins TRBV5-4 to TRBJ2-1; TRBD2 matches 14 bases. The CDR3 length is 16 residues. Germline lookup yields CDR1 SGHNT and CDR2 YYREEE (reference sequence). Trimming took 4 bases from V and 5 from J; bases not matched to a gene: 5. The CDR3 here is CASSAGTSGGNNEQFF. DNA of the CDR3: TGTGCCAGCAGCGCGGGGACTAGCGGGGGAAACAATGAGCAGTTCTTC.

The rearrangement joins TRBV11-3 to TRBJ1-2; no firm D call. The CDR3 runs 16 residues. Germline V lookup: CDR1 SGHNT, CDR2 YENEEA. Trimming removed 0 bases from V and 0 bases from J, with 11 bases in between. CDR3 residues: CASSLDVGGSNYGYTF. CDR3 nucleotides: TGTGCCAGCAGCTTAGATGTAGGCGGATCTAACTATGGCTACACCTTC.

Note on this clone: Other nucleotide sequences in the sample specify the same CDR3. The chain links TRBV20-1 to TRBJ2-5; D call uncertain. Trimming left V 0 bases short and J 5 bases short, with 4 bases between. This CDR3 has 11 amino acids. CDR1 and CDR2 (germline): DFQATT, SNEGSKA (reference sequence). This chain's CDR3 is CSARDPETQYF. CDR3 bases: TGCAGTGCTAGAGACCCTGAGACCCAGTACTTC.

The chain is built from TRBV6-1 and TRBJ2-5; D not resolved. V shed 7 bases and J shed 5 bases, with 5 bases lying between them. Germline V lookup: CDR1 MNHNS, CDR2 SASEGT. The length of the CDR3 is 10 residues. CDR3 DNA: TGTGCCAGCATGTGGGAGACCCAGTACTTC. Protein product: CASMWETQYF.

The chain is built from TRBV7-9 and TRBJ1-1; 7 bases align to TRBD1. The CDR3 loop spans 15 amino acids. Germline trimming cut 4 bases from V and 1 base from J; bases unmatched to any gene: 6. Germline CDR1 reads SEHNR; CDR2 reads FQNEAQ (reference sequence). The CDR3 spells CASSYRQGGNTEAFF. The DNA of the CDR3 is TGTGCCAGCAGCTATCGACAGGGAGGGAACACTGAAGCTTTCTTT. Full variable domain (rest looked up from reference TRBV7-9 and TRBJ1-1): DTGVSQNPRHKITKRGQNVTFRCDPISEHNRLYWYRQTLGQGPEFLTYFQNEAQLEKSRLLSDRFSAERPKGSFSTLEIQRTEQGDSAMYLCASSYRQGGNTEAFFGQGTRLTVV.

This clone was counted a few times. The V gene is TRBV2, the J gene TRBJ1-1; unclear D gene. V was trimmed by 6 bases and J by 1 base, leaving 9 bases between them. This CDR3 spans 13 amino acids. The germline V gene encodes CDR1 SNHLY and CDR2 FYNNEI. CDR3 loop: CASRQPQNTEAFF. The CDR3 DNA sequence: TGTGCCAGCAGACAACCCCAGAACACTGAAGCTTTCTTT. Looking up the rest from reference TRBV2 and TRBJ1-1 gives the full variable domain: EPEVTQTPSHQVTQMGQEVILRCVPISNHLYFYWYRQILGQKVEFLVSFYNNEISEKSEIFDDQFSVERPDGSNFTLKIRSTKLEDSAMYFCASRQPQNTEAFFGQGTRLTVV.

The V gene is TRBV19, the J gene TRBJ1-2; tentatively, D is TRBD1 (6 bases). The CDR3 runs to 14 residues. Trimming took 6 bases from V and 0 from J, leaving 11 bases between them. Germline V gene sequence: CDR1 LNHDA, CDR2 SQIVND (reference sequence). CDR3 amino acids: CASRRDKANYGYTF. In DNA form, the CDR3 reads TGTGCCAGTAGAAGGGACAAAGCTAACTATGGCTACACCTTC.

This clone was observed a few times. The chain uses TRBV27 and TRBJ2-1; D unclear. Germline V gene data show CDR1 as MNHEY and CDR2 as SMNVEV (reference sequence). V gave up 6 bases and J gave up 0 bases, with 18 bases separating them. The CDR3 runs 17 residues. CDR3 DNA sequence: TGTGCCAGCAGGCACAGCATATCTTCGGGCTCCTACAATGAGCAGTTCTTC. Residues: CASRHSISSGSYNEQFF.